Detailed here is one T cell receptor (beta chain). Its antigen is currently unknown. TCRdb's copy holds only in-frame clones and misses some; the assay was immunoSEQ multiplex PCR. The data contain roughly 120,000 clones, around 92% of them singletons. Trimming pared 4 bases from V and 1 base from J, leaving 5 bases between. CDR3 length equals 12 residues. Germline-derived CDR1 and CDR2 are SQVTM and ANQGSEA. The sample comes from a study of T cell responses to AZD1222 COVID-19 vaccine. Turning to the study itself: Both about-4-week and about-12-week second-dose recipients were combined. The study's findings and limits: The study found Spike-specific TCR breadth and depth rose after two AZD1222 doses. Among spike-specific TCRs, nearly half reportedly target unmutated variant regions. Donors were chiefly white British, with a greater number of females, and clonal diversity was perhaps underestimated.

This chain uses TRBV29-1 with TRBJ1-5; D gene unclear. This clonotype was sampled from an adult in good health. This sample comprised peripheral blood, obtained on day 0 of AZD1222 vaccination. As DNA, the CDR3 is TGCAGCGTTGGAGGGAGCAATCAGCCCCAGCATTTT. Its translation: CSVGGSNQPQHF. Filled out from reference TRBV29-1 and TRBJ1-5, the complete variable domain reads SAVISQKPSRDICQRGTSLTIQCQVDSQVTMMFWYRQQPGQSLTLIATANQGSEATYESGFVIDKFPISRPNLTFSTLTVSNMSPEDSSIYLCSVGGSNQPQHFGDGTRLSIL.